A selection of T cell receptor beta chains follows, all from one sample in a study of blood T cell repertoires in COVID-19. TCRdb's copy holds only in-frame clones and misses some; the assay was immunoSEQ multiplex PCR. Of about 150,000 clones in the sample, around 84% were seen once. What was sequenced was PBMCs or T cells enriched from blood (not recorded which). The receptors were gathered from a man in his forties or fifties who had recovered from COVID-19. Each CDR3 is given with its conserved first and last residue. The D gene is left open where the match is weak. A row's size may be missing; if present it is once, few, many or a size class.

j_gene: TRBJ1-3; v_gene: TRBV7-2; abundance: -; d_gene: -; CDR3aa: CASSLSGGLSGNTIYF; CDR3nt: TGTGCCAGCAGCTTATCGGGGGGACTCTCTGGAAACACCATATATTTT
j_gene: TRBJ1-1; v_gene: TRBV6-6; abundance: -; d_gene: TRBD1; CDR3aa: CASSPNPRDRMNTEAFF; CDR3nt: TGTGCCAGCAGTCCCAACCCCAGGGACAGGATGAACACTGAAGCTTTCTTT
j_gene: TRBJ1-5; v_gene: TRBV3-1/TRBV3-2; abundance: -; d_gene: -; CDR3aa: CASSAGTLNQPQHF; CDR3nt: TGTGCCAGCAGCGCCGGGACACTTAATCAGCCCCAGCATTTT
j_gene: TRBJ2-3; v_gene: TRBV2; abundance: -; d_gene: -; CDR3aa: CASMAGSDTQYF; CDR3nt: TGTGCCAGCATGGCAGGGTCAGATACGCAGTATTTT
j_gene: TRBJ1-5; v_gene: TRBV19; abundance: -; d_gene: TRBD1; CDR3aa: CASSRQDRGVQPQHF; CDR3nt: TGTGCCAGTAGTAGACAGGACAGGGGGGTTCAGCCCCAGCATTTT
j_gene: TRBJ2-1; v_gene: TRBV5-1; abundance: -; d_gene: TRBD2; CDR3aa: CASSRLAGGNNEQFF; CDR3nt: TGCGCCAGCAGCCGACTAGCGGGGGGGAACAATGAGCAGTTCTTC
j_gene: TRBJ1-5; v_gene: TRBV10-3; abundance: -; d_gene: -; CDR3aa: CAISDPGQPQHF; CDR3nt: TGTGCCATCAGTGATCCGGGACAGCCCCAGCATTTT
j_gene: TRBJ2-3; v_gene: TRBV6-1; abundance: -; d_gene: -; CDR3aa: CASSEGTRGRTSTDTQYF; CDR3nt: TGTGCCAGCAGTGAAGGAACACGAGGAAGAACTAGCACAGATACGCAGTATTTT
j_gene: TRBJ2-5; v_gene: TRBV18; abundance: -; d_gene: -; CDR3aa: CASSRQSYQETQYF; CDR3nt: TGTGCCAGCTCACGACAGTCGTACCAAGAGACCCAGTACTTC
j_gene: TRBJ2-5; v_gene: TRBV7-3; abundance: -; d_gene: TRBD1; CDR3aa: CASSPTGTVSGETQYF; CDR3nt: TGTGCCAGCAGCCCTACAGGGACAGTCAGTGGAGAGACCCAGTACTTC
j_gene: TRBJ1-4; v_gene: TRBV7-8; abundance: -; d_gene: -; CDR3aa: CASSLRQPKPNEKLFF; CDR3nt: TGTGCCAGCAGCTTACGACAGCCTAAACCTAATGAAAAACTGTTTTTT
j_gene: TRBJ1-5; v_gene: TRBV5-1; abundance: -; d_gene: -; CDR3aa: CASSLISSNQPQHF; CDR3nt: TGCGCCAGCAGTCTTATTTCTAGCAATCAGCCCCAGCATTTT
j_gene: TRBJ1-5; v_gene: TRBV16; abundance: few; d_gene: -; CDR3aa: CASSHGNSNQPQHF; CDR3nt: TGTGCCAGCAGCCACGGGAATAGCAATCAGCCCCAGCATTTT
j_gene: TRBJ1-6; v_gene: TRBV19; abundance: few; d_gene: TRBD1; CDR3aa: CASRDRFGTSPLHF; CDR3nt: TGTGCCAGTAGGGACAGGTTTGGTACTTCACCCCTCCACTTT
j_gene: TRBJ2-2; v_gene: TRBV18; abundance: -; d_gene: -; CDR3aa: CASSPPGGALNTGELFF; CDR3nt: TGTGCCAGCTCACCACCGGGGGGGGCCCTGAACACCGGGGAGCTGTTTTTT
j_gene: TRBJ2-7; v_gene: TRBV3-1/TRBV3-2; abundance: -; d_gene: TRBD2; CDR3aa: CASSLGTSSYEQYF; CDR3nt: TGTGCCAGCAGCCTCGGGACTAGCTCCTACGAGCAGTACTTC
j_gene: TRBJ1-5; v_gene: TRBV4-2; abundance: once; d_gene: -; CDR3aa: CASSQEEMRGSNQPQHF; CDR3nt: TGTGCCAGCAGCCAAGAGGAAATGCGGGGCTCCAATCAGCCCCAGCATTTT
j_gene: TRBJ2-1; v_gene: TRBV3-1/TRBV3-2; abundance: -; d_gene: TRBD2; CDR3aa: CASSQGLAAGYNEQFF; CDR3nt: TGTGCCAGCAGCCAAGGACTAGCGGCAGGCTACAATGAGCAGTTCTTC
j_gene: TRBJ1-2; v_gene: TRBV19; abundance: -; d_gene: -; CDR3aa: CASSPTNYGYTF; CDR3nt: TGTGCCAGTAGTCCGACAAACTATGGCTACACCTTC
j_gene: TRBJ1-2; v_gene: TRBV7-9; abundance: -; d_gene: -; CDR3aa: CASSSTGQYGYTF; CDR3nt: TGTGCCAGCAGTTCGACAGGCCAATATGGCTACACCTTC
j_gene: TRBJ1-2; v_gene: TRBV6-1; abundance: -; d_gene: -; CDR3aa: CASSESGPGYGYTF; CDR3nt: TGTGCCAGCAGTGAGAGCGGCCCGGGTTACGGCTACACCTTC
j_gene: TRBJ1-5; v_gene: TRBV2; abundance: few; d_gene: -; CDR3aa: CASSPEHNQPQHF; CDR3nt: TGTGCCAGCAGCCCCGAACACAATCAGCCCCAGCATTTT